The 2 T cell receptor beta chains in this list originate from one sample, sequenced in a study of blood T cells in healthy people across ages. Primers used in a second PCR of about 6 to 11 cycles were a sample-barcoded 5' primer and a J-beta primer mix. Each CDR3 protein gets one entry after TCRdb re-called the 5' RACE reads with MiXCR. The table lists 800,000 to 950,000 distinct CDR3 sequences, about 29% of them singletons. The sample also formed part of further work on T cells of mothers and their children.

The sample taken for sequencing was blood. These receptors were taken from a woman aged 40 to 55 in good health.

This clonotype was found many times. The gene calls are TRBV29-1 and TRBJ2-7, with 7 nucleotides matching TRBD1. There are 12 residues in the CDR3. Germline values: CDR1 SQVTM, CDR2 ANQGSEA. The trim removed 6 bases at V and 0 bases at J, leaving 2 bases unmatched. The CDR3 nucleotides are TGCAGCGTGGGACAGTCCTCCTACGAGCAGTACTTC. Its translation: CSVGQSSYEQYF.

This clonotype was counted ten times or more. The genes are TRBV29-1 and TRBJ2-7, with D hard to call. This CDR3 region has 13 residues. Germline CDR1 and CDR2: SQVTM and ANQGSEA. V lost 4 bases and J 0 bases, leaving 10 bases between the germline ends. In DNA form, the CDR3 reads TGCAGCGTTGTCAGAAAAGACTCCTACGAGCAGTACTTC. This gives the protein CSVVRKDSYEQYF.